What follows is one T cell receptor beta chain and its context. This CDR3 has 11 residues. Trimming shortened V by 3 bases and J by 7 bases, and 4 bases separated the two germline ends. The germline V gene has CDR1 SGHVS and CDR2 FQNEAQ. The source of the sample is a study of blood T cell repertoires in COVID-19. The protocol was immunoSEQ multiplex PCR, while the TCRdb copy is restricted to in-frame clones and leaves out a portion. The data hold around 300,000 clones, with approximately 83% observed a single time. Sequenced sample: peripheral blood. This clonotype originated in a woman aged 70-85 years with acute or convalescent COVID-19. This rearrangement joins TRBV7-8 to TRBJ2-1; D remains unclear. CDR3 region: CASSLANEQFF. CDR3 DNA: TGTGCCAGCAGCTTGGCTAATGAGCAGTTCTTC.